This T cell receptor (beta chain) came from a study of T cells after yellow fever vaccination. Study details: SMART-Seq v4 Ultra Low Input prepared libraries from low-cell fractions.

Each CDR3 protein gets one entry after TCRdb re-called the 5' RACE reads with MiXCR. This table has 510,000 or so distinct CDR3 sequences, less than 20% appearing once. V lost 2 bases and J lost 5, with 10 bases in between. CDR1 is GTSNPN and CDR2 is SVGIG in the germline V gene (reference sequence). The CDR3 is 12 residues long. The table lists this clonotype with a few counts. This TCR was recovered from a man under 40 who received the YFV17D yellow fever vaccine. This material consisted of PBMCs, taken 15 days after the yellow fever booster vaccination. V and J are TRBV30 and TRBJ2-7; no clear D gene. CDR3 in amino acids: CAWSHVAHEQYF. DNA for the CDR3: TGTGCCTGGAGTCACGTGGCCCACGAGCAGTACTTC. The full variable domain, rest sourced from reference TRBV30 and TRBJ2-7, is SQTIHQWPATLVQPVGSPLSLECTVEGTSNPNLYWYRQAAGRGLQLLFYSVGIGQISSEVPQNLSASRPQDRQFILSSKKLLLSDSGFYLCAWSHVAHEQYFGPGTRLTVT.